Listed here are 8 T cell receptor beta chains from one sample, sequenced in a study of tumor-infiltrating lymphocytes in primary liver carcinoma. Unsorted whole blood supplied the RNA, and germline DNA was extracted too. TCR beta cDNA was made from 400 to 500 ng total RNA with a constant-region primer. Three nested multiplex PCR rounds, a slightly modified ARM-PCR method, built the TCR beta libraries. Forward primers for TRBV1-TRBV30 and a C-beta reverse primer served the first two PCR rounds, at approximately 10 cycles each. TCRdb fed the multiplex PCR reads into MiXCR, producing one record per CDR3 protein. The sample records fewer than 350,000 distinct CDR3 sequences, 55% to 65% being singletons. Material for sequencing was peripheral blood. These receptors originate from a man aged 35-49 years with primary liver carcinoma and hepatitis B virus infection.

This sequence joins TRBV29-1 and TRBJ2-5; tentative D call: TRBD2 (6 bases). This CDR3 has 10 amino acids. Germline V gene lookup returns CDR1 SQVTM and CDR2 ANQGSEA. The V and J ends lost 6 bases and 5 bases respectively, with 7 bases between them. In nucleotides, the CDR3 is TGCAGCGTAGGGAGGGAGACCCAGTACTTC. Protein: CSVGRETQYF.

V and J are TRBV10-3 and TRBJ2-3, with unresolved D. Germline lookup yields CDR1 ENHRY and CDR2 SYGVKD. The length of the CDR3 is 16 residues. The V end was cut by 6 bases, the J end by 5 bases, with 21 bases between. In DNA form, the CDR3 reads TGTGCCATCAGCTCAACTGGGATCGAGAACCAAGATACGCAGTATTTT. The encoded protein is CAISSTGIENQDTQYF.

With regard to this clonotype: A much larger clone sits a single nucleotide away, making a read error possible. CDR3 in amino acids: CASSHETGSIGKLFF. The CDR3 nucleotides are TGTGCCAGCAGCCATGAGACAGGTTCGATCGGAAAACTGTTTTTT. The chain combines TRBV4-2 with TRBJ1-4; TRBD1 might be the D (6 bases). CDR3 length: 15 amino acids. From germline, CDR1 is LGHNA and CDR2 YNFKEQ. The V end lost 3 bases, the J end lost 10 bases, and 18 bases lay between the germline ends.

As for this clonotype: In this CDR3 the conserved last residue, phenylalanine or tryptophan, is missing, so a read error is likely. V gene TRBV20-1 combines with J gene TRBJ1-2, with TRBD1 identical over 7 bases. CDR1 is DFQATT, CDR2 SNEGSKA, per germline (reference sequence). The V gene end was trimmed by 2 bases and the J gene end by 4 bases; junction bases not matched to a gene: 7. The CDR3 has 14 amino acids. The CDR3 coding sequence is TGCAGTGCTAGACCGACAGGGTTGAGCTATGGCTACACCTTG. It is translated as CSARPTGLSYGYTL.

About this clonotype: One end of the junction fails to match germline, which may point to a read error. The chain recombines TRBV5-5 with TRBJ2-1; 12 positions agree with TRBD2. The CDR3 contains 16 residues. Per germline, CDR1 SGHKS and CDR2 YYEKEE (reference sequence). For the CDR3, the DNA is TGTGCCAACAGCTTGACTAGCGGGAGCTCCTACAATGAGCAGTTCTTC. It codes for CANSLTSGSSYNEQFF. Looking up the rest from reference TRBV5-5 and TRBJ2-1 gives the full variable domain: DAGVTQSPTHLIKTRGQQVTLRCSPISGHKSVSWYQQVLGQGPQFIFQYYEKEERGRGNFPDRFSARQFPNYSSELNVNALLLGDSALYLCANSLTSGSSYNEQFFGPGTRLTVL.

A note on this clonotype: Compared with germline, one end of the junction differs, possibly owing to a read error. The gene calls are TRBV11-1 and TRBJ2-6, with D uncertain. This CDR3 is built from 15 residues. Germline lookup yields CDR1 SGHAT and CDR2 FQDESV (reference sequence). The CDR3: CASRLGRAWANVLTF. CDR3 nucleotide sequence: TGTGCCAGCCGCTTGGGCCGAGCTTGGGCCAACGTCCTGACTTTC.

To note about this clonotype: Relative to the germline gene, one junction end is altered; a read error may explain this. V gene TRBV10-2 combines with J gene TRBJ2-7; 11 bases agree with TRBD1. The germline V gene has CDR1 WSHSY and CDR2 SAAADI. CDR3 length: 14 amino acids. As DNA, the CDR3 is TGCGCTAGCAGTGTTGGGACAGGGGGGTACGAGCAGTACTTC. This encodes CASSVGTGGYEQYF.

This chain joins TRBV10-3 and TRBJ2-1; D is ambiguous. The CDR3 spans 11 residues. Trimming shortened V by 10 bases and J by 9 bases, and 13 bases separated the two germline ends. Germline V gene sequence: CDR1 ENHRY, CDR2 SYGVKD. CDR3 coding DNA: TGTGCCACCAGAGAGAATGCTGAGCAGTTCTTC. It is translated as CATRENAEQFF.